This T cell receptor beta chain was identified during a study of identical twins. General study points: The study found that models underestimated out-of-frame TCR alpha sharing in monozygotic twins. Sequences that were out-of-frame, alpha and twin-shared displayed an excess of low generation probability.

The sample holds a few counts of this clonotype. The antigen is unknown. The V end was cut by 1 base, the J end by 8 bases, with 9 bases between. The CDR3 length is 13 residues. The germline V gene encodes CDR1 SEHNR and CDR2 FQNEAQ (reference sequence). It was template switching that added a universal primer site, and there were unique molecular identifiers on the cDNA. TCRdb re-called the 5' RACE reads with MiXCR, one entry per CDR3 protein. This sample has some 1,600,000 distinct CDR3 sequences, with around 33% found just once. The receptor was derived from a newborn girl in good health. The rearrangement links TRBV7-9 to TRBJ2-1; D is ambiguous. The source material was cord blood. CDR3 in amino acids: CASSLEGFHEQFF. CDR3 nucleotides: TGTGCCAGCAGCTTAGAAGGGTTCCATGAGCAGTTCTTC.